This T cell receptor beta chain was profiled in a study of blood T cell repertoires in COVID-19 (dated by TCRdb to about 2020). Regarding the research as a whole: Samples from collaborators originated in the United States, Italy and Spain and spanned both the acute and convalescent phases of COVID-19. The prospective study material was composed of cDNA or gDNA derived from T cells, B-cell-depleted T cells, or PBMCs. The dataset comprised deeply sampled blood TCRbeta repertoires from subjects exposed to, actively infected with, or recovered from COVID-19. The repertoires were released in a freely available public database intended as a resource for research on the immune response to SARS-CoV-2. The samples were drawn from the first 160 participants of the ongoing ImmuneRACE study and from over 950 subjects provided by 6 global collaborators. A de-identified subject ID, COVID-19 status, age in years and sex were almost always included in the sample metadata. Where available, HLA class I and class II types were taken from metadata supplied by the sample provider and were not determined by assay-based typing.

As regards this clone: Its specific antigen is unknown. One base away there is no much larger clone; base qualities are not given.

Reading the germline V gene gives CDR1 SGHTA and CDR2 FQGTGA. V lost 4 bases and J lost 6 bases, and the count of bases not matched to a germline gene is 6. The CDR3 runs 15 residues from the cysteine to the phenylalanine. Only CDR3 DNA remains: 45 bases, in frame from the first base. Paper-wide results and their limitations: The amount of clinical and demographic metadata varied by source and participant and was provided uncurated.

Whole blood was collected in K2EDTA tubes by collaborating institutions according to the institutions' own protocols. For TCRbeta analysis, collaborator samples were shipped as frozen whole blood, as isolated PBMCs, or as DNA extracted from either sample type. TCRbeta CDR3 regions were amplified from genomic DNA using the immunoSEQ Assay, a bias-controlled multiplex PCR. As for how the authors treated the data: The number of nucleated cells in each sample was estimated by amplification of reference gene primers within the assay. To quantify the absolute abundance of each unique TCRbeta CDR3 rearrangement, sequence reads were collapsed and filtered. Productive Simpson clonality was computed per sample as the square root of Simpson's diversity index over productive rearrangements. Imported from immuneACCESS, the table was reduced by TCRdb to in-frame sequences with V and J called. These copies leave out some clones; in studies compared against another copy, an unresolved V gene accounts for under half, and the cause of the remainder is not known. The V and J calls and clone size come from that table; D and trimming were worked out from the DNA. The sample includes over 60,000 clones, with around nine tenths observed a single time. 10% to 15% of the sample belongs to the ten largest clones.

The sample comprised peripheral blood. The chain is made from TRBV7-3 and TRBJ2-2, and 9 junctional nucleotides match TRBD1. The TCR sequence derives from a woman aged 55 to 70 with acute or convalescent COVID-19. The DNA sequence is TGTGCCAGCAGCTCCGGGACAGGGCGAGCCGGGGAGCTGTTTTTT. Translation gives CASSSGTGRAGELFF.